The following is a TCR beta chain sequence with its context. The V gene lost 2 bases and the J gene lost 5 bases, with 3 bases spanning the gap. The germline gives CDR1 SGHTA, CDR2 FQGNSA. The CDR3 has 11 residues. This sample is part of a study of blood T cell repertoires in COVID-19. Across the whole study: The United States, Italy and Spain supplied acute and convalescent COVID-19 samples. T cells, B-cell-depleted T cells, or PBMCs provided the cDNA or gDNA that served as material.

As processed by the authors: Using reference gene primer amplification, nucleated cell counts were estimated. Produced via immunoSEQ multiplex PCR; TCRdb's table is partial and in-frame only. V, J and clone size were drawn from that table, and D and trimming were deduced from the DNA. The sample carries 300,000 to 400,000 clones, roughly 90% recorded once. Seattle's cohort entered during active infection and was followed longitudinally. The chain combines TRBV7-2 with TRBJ1-1, with D unresolved. This clonotype originated in an older woman with COVID-19, enrolled during active disease. Material: peripheral blood. Here the CDR3 reads CASSLLTEAFF. In nucleotides, the CDR3 is TGTGCCAGCAGCTTATTAACTGAAGCTTTCTTT.